These T cell receptor beta chains were read from a single sample in a study of CD8 T cells in ankylosing spondylitis. TCRdb used MiXCR to reprocess the 5' RACE reads, holding one entry per CDR3 protein. The profile shows approximately 100,000 distinct CDR3 sequences, approximately 25% of them singletons. The sample comprised synovial fluid, either unsorted or a sorted T cell fraction (not recorded which). The source of these receptors is a male donor with ankylosing spondylitis. Each CDR3 is given with its conserved first and last residue. A D gene is named only where the DNA matches it firmly. Expanded clones get a size class; other rows say once, few or many, or leave the size out.

d_call clone_size j_call v_call cdr3_nt cdr3_aa
. . TRBJ1-5 TRBV4-1 TGCGCCAGCAGCCAGGAAACAGGGAATCAGCCCCAGCATTTT CASSQETGNQPQHF
. . TRBJ1-2 TRBV9 TGTGCCAGCAGCTCTTCAGTAAGCGGGTTTTTTAGGTATGGCTACACCTTC CASSSSVSGFFRYGYTF
. . TRBJ2-2 TRBV20-1 TGCAGTGCTAGAAGTGGCGTAAGCACCGGGGAGCTGTTTTTT CSARSGVSTGELFF
. few TRBJ1-4 TRBV20-1 TGCAGTGTGCCGAAAAATGAAAAACTGTTTTTT CSVPKNEKLFF
. few TRBJ1-1 TRBV2 TGTGCCAGCCTAGACCCGGAGGACACTGAAGCTTTCTTT CASLDPEDTEAFF
TRBD1 few TRBJ2-7 TRBV25-1 TGTGCCAGCAGTCCCGGACAGGGGAGTAGCGAGCAGTACTTC CASSPGQGSSEQYF
. . TRBJ1-1 TRBV5-1 TGCGCCAGCAGCCAACAATCAGGTAACACTGAAGCTTTCTTT CASSQQSGNTEAFF
. . TRBJ1-1 TRBV3-1 TGTGCCAGCAGCCAAGGGGTCGGGGTAGAAACTGAAGCTTTCTTT CASSQGVGVETEAFF
. . TRBJ1-6 TRBV4-1 TGCGCCAGCAGCCAAGTTGCAAGAGATTCACCCCTCCACTTT CASSQVARDSPLHF
. . TRBJ2-3 TRBV7-9 TGTGCCAGCTCCAGGGGGGACAGCAGATCTGATACGCAGTATTTT CASSRGDSRSDTQYF
TRBD2 . TRBJ2-5 TRBV5-5 TGTGCCAGCAGCACTAGCGGGATAGAGACCCAGTACTTC CASSTSGIETQYF
TRBD1 few TRBJ2-7 TRBV30 TGTGCCTGGGACTCGGGACAGCTCAACGAGCAGTACTTC CAWDSGQLNEQYF
. . TRBJ2-1 TRBV7-8 TGTGCCAGCAGCTTAGCGGGAGGCCCTTTAAGTGAGCAGTTCTTC CASSLAGGPLSEQFF
TRBD2 few TRBJ2-2 TRBV20-1 TGCAGTGCTATTAGACTAGCGGGAGACACCGGGGAGCTGTTTTTT CSAIRLAGDTGELFF
TRBD1 . TRBJ2-1 TRBV5-6 TGTGCCAGCAGCCCCGGGACAGGGGGCTCCTACAATGAGCAGTTCTTC CASSPGTGGSYNEQFF
. . TRBJ1-4 TRBV20-1 TGCAGTGCTTCGAGGCGGGGGACTAATGAAAAACTGTTTTTT CSASRRGTNEKLFF
. . TRBJ1-1 TRBV3-1 TGTGCCAGCAGCCCTCGACCGAGCACTGAAGCTTTCTTT CASSPRPSTEAFF
. . TRBJ1-1 TRBV7-2 TGTGCCAGCAGCCCTGACCGCCGCACTGAAGCTTTCTTT CASSPDRRTEAFF
. few TRBJ2-5 TRBV20-1 TGCAGTGCTCACGGGACCTTAAGGAACCAGTACTTC CSAHGTLRNQYF
. . TRBJ2-6 TRBV24-1 TGTGCCACCAGTGACCCGACACCTTCTGGGGCCAACGTCCTGACTTTC CATSDPTPSGANVLTF
. . TRBJ2-1 TRBV9 TGTGCCAGCACCCCAAGGATGAGCTCCTACAATGAGCAGTTCTTC CASTPRMSSYNEQFF
TRBD1 many TRBJ2-5 TRBV24-1 TGTGCCACCAGTGACCCCGGGACAGGGGTAGAGACCCAGTACTTC CATSDPGTGVETQYF
. few TRBJ1-2 TRBV12-3/TRBV12-4 TGTGCCAGCAGTTTAGAGAGAGGGATGGGTAATGGCTACACCTTC CASSLERGMGNGYTF
. . TRBJ2-7 TRBV12-3/TRBV12-4 TGTGCCAGCAGTTTGGTACTCGCGGGTCGCAGCTCCTACGAGCAGTACTTC CASSLVLAGRSSYEQYF
. . TRBJ2-2 TRBV4-2 TGTGCCAGCAGCCAAGAGGCCCCGACTAGTGCCACGTCGAACACCGGGGAGCTGTTTTTT CASSQEAPTSATSNTGELFF
. . TRBJ2-3 TRBV20-1 TGCAGTGCTAGGAGGGATACGCAGTATTTT CSARRDTQYF
. . TRBJ2-3 TRBV9 TGTGCCAGCAGCCTCCGCCCCCTAGCGAGGGCAGATACGCAGTATTTT CASSLRPLARADTQYF
. few TRBJ1-5 TRBV4-1 TGCGCCAGCAGCCAAGAGCAGGGCCAGCCCCAGCATTTT CASSQEQGQPQHF
TRBD1 few TRBJ1-1 TRBV20-1 TGCAGTGCTAGAGACGTCACAGGGGGCCTTGGGAACACTGAAGCTTTCTTT CSARDVTGGLGNTEAFF
. . TRBJ2-7 TRBV20-1 TGCAGTGCTAGAGGGCGAAACTACGAGCAGTACTTC CSARGRNYEQYF
. . TRBJ1-3 TRBV20-1 TGCAGTGCTAGAGTGGCCGGGGCCAGGGAGAGCTCTGGAAACACCATATATTTT CSARVAGARESSGNTIYF
TRBD1 few TRBJ2-1 TRBV2 TGTGCCAGCAAAGGGACAGGGTCGTATGAGCAGTTCTTC CASKGTGSYEQFF
. . TRBJ1-6 TRBV12-3/TRBV12-4 TGTGCCAGCCGGATCACAGGGTCGGAGTCACCCCTCCACTTT CASRITGSESPLHF
. few TRBJ1-2 TRBV28 TGTGCCAGCAGCTCCCTCGAGATCTATGGCTACACCTTC CASSSLEIYGYTF
. few TRBJ2-2 TRBV20-1 TGCAGTGCTAGCAGCGGGCGAGTCACCGGGGAGCTGTTTTTT CSASSGRVTGELFF
TRBD1 . TRBJ1-5 TRBV27 TGTGCCAGCACCCAGAGACAGGGAGGAGGGCCCCAGCATTTT CASTQRQGGGPQHF
TRBD1 many TRBJ2-1 TRBV28 TGTGCCAGCAGTTTTGACCCGGCAGGGGGCTACAATGAGCAGTTCTTC CASSFDPAGGYNEQFF
. few TRBJ2-3 TRBV7-8 TGTGCCAGCAGCCCGCTGGCAGGGTTTGGAGATACGCAGTATTTT CASSPLAGFGDTQYF
. many TRBJ1-5 TRBV14 TGTGCCAGCAGCCAAGACCTAGACAGTAGCAATCAGCCCCAGCATTTT CASSQDLDSSNQPQHF
. few TRBJ2-7 TRBV20-1 TGCAGTGCTAGTGCCAGGGCGTGGGAGCAGTACTTC CSASARAWEQYF
. . TRBJ2-2 TRBV18 TGTGCCAGCTCACCAGGGGCCAACACCGGGGAGCTGTTTTTT CASSPGANTGELFF
TRBD2 . TRBJ2-3 TRBV12-3/TRBV12-4 TGTGCCAGCAGTTTACTAGCGGGAGTAGATACGCAGTATTTT CASSLLAGVDTQYF
TRBD2 few TRBJ2-1 TRBV12-3/TRBV12-4 TGTGCCAGCAGACCACCGGGACTAGCGGGAGTAGGGTACAATGAGCAGTTCTTC CASRPPGLAGVGYNEQFF